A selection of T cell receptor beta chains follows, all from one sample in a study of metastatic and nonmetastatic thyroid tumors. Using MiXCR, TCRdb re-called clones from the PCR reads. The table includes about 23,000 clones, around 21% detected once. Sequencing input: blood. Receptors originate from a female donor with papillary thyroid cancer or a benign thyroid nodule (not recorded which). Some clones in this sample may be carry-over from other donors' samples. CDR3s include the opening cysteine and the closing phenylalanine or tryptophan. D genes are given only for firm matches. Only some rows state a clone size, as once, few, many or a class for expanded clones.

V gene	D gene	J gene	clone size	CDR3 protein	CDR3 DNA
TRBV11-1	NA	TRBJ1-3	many	CASSQGLATSGNTIYF	TGTGCCAGCAGCCAGGGGCTGGCAACCTCTGGAAACACCATATATTTT
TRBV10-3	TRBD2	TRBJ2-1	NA	CAISDHGRGGSYSEQFF	TGTGCCATCAGTGACCACGGGCGCGGGGGGTCCTACAGTGAGCAGTTCTTC
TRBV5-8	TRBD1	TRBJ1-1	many	CASSSDRGKTTEAFF	TGTGCCAGCAGCTCGGACAGGGGGAAGACCACTGAAGCTTTCTTT
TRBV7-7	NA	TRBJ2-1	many	CASSPGGYNEQFF	TGTGCTAGCAGCCCCGGAGGATACAATGAGCAGTTCTTC
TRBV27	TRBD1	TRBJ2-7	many	CASSLGPSTGAPYEQYF	TGTGCCAGCAGTTTGGGTCCGTCGACAGGGGCCCCCTACGAGCAGTACTTC
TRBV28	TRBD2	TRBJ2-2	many	CASSYGGTGELFF	TGTGCCAGCAGTTACGGGGGGACCGGGGAGCTGTTTTTT
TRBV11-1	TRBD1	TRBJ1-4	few	CASSPPGGTELATNEKLFF	TGTGCCAGCAGCCCCCCTGGCGGGACAGAATTAGCAACTAATGAAAAACTGTTTTTT
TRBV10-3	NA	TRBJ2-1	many	CAIETNSTHRYNEQFF	TGTGCCATCGAGACCAACTCCACACATCGGTACAATGAGCAGTTCTTC
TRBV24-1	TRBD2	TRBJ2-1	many	CATSDRLAGGDEQFF	TGTGCCACCAGTGATCGACTAGCGGGAGGGGATGAGCAGTTCTTC
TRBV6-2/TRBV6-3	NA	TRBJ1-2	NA	CASSLRDDYTF	TGTGCCAGCAGTCTCCGGGACGACTACACCTTC
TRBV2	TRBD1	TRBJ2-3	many	CANRQGITDTQYF	TGTGCCAACCGACAGGGAATTACAGATACGCAGTATTTT
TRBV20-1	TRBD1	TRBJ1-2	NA	CSARPPDRGDGYTF	TGCAGTGCTAGACCCCCCGACAGGGGCGACGGCTACACCTTC
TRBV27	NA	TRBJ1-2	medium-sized	CASSLAGNYGYTF	TGTGCCAGCAGTTTGGCAGGGAACTATGGCTACACCTTC
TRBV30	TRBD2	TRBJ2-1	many	CAWDPLAAYNEQFF	TGTGCCTGGGATCCTCTAGCGGCCTACAATGAGCAGTTCTTC
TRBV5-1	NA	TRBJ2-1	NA	CASRAGSWSAPYNEQFF	TGCGCCAGCAGGGCTGGTAGCTGGAGTGCCCCCTACAATGAGCAGTTCTTC
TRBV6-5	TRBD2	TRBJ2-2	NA	CASSYSTSGSTGELFF	TGTGCCAGCAGTTACTCGACTAGCGGGAGCACCGGGGAGCTGTTTTTT
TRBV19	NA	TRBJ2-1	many	CASSSAAYNEQFF	TGTGCCAGTAGTTCGGCAGCTTACAATGAGCAGTTCTTC
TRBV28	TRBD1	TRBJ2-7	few	CASGDRGHEQYF	TGTGCCAGCGGGGACAGGGGGCACGAGCAGTACTTC
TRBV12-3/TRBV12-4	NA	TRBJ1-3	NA	CASIFSAGNTIYF	TGTGCCAGCATTTTTTCCGCCGGAAACACCATATATTTT
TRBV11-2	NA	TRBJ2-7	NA	CASSLGRLHGGRANEQYF	TGTGCCAGCAGCTTAGGCAGGTTACATGGAGGGAGAGCGAACGAGCAGTACTTC
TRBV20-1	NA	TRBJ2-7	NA	CSARVRQREGTEQYF	TGCAGTGCTAGAGTCCGCCAGCGTGAGGGAACCGAGCAGTACTTC
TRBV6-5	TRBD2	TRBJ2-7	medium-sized	CASSYSGTSGEQYF	TGTGCCAGCAGTTACTCGGGGACTAGCGGCGAGCAGTACTTC
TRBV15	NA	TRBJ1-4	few	CATSRGGGEKLFF	TGTGCCACCAGCCGAGGGGGGGGCGAAAAACTGTTTTTT
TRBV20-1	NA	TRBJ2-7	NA	CSARDLFREPPYEQYF	TGCAGTGCTAGAGATCTTTTCCGCGAGCCCCCCTACGAGCAGTACTTC
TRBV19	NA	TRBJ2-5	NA	CASSIQETQYF	TGTGCCAGTAGTATCCAAGAGACCCAGTACTTC
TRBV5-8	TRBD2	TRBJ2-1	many	CASSVEWDYNSEQFF	TGTGCCAGCAGCGTTGAGTGGGACTATAATTCTGAGCAGTTCTTC
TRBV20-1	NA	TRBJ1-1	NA	CSGQEWNTEAFF	TGCAGTGGACAGGAGTGGAACACTGAAGCTTTCTTT
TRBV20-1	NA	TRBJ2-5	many	CSAAKGQTQYF	TGCAGTGCTGCTAAGGGGCAGACCCAGTACTTC
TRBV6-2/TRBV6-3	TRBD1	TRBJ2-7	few	CASSYPTGVSYEQYF	TGTGCCAGCAGTTACCCAACAGGGGTCTCCTACGAGCAGTACTTC
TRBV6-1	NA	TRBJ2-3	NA	CASGRDTDTQYF	TGTGCCAGCGGCAGGGACACAGATACGCAGTATTTT
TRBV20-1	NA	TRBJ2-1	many	CSARLRGTAYNEQFF	TGCAGTGCTAGACTTCGCGGGACAGCCTACAATGAGCAGTTCTTC
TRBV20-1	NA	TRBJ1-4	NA	CSARGDSATNEKLFF	TGCAGTGCTAGAGGAGACAGTGCAACTAATGAAAAACTGTTTTTT
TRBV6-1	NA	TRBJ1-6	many	CASSELTENYNSPLHF	TGTGCCAGCAGTGAACTTACGGAGAATTATAATTCACCCCTCCACTTT
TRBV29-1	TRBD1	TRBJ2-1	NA	CSGGQGVGNEQFF	TGCAGCGGGGGACAGGGGGTTGGAAATGAGCAGTTCTTC
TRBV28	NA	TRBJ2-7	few	CASSLIHEQYF	TGTGCCAGCAGTTTAATCCACGAGCAGTACTTC
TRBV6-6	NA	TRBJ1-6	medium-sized	CASSYSRGSSYNSPLHF	TGTGCCAGCAGTTACTCCAGGGGTAGCTCCTATAATTCACCCCTCCACTTT
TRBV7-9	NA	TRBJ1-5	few	CASSLEGDEPQHF	TGTGCCAGCAGCTTGGAAGGGGATGAGCCCCAGCATTTT
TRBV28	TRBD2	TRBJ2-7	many	CASSRLAGLSYEQYF	TGTGCCAGCAGTCGGCTAGCGGGGCTCTCCTACGAGCAGTACTTC
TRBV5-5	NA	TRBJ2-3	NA	CASSLEGVRTDTQYF	TGTGCCAGCAGCTTGGAAGGGGTCCGCACAGATACGCAGTATTTT
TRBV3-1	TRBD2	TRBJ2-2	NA	CASSQGRLAVPTGELFF	TGTGCCAGCAGCCAAGGGCGACTAGCTGTACCCACCGGGGAGTTGTTTTTT
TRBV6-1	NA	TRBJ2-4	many	CATGTFKNIQYF	TGTGCCACGGGGACTTTCAAAAACATTCAGTACTTC
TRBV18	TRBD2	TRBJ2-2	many	CASSPRGLAGTTGELFF	TGTGCCAGCTCACCGAGAGGACTAGCGGGTACCACCGGGGAGCTGTTTTTT
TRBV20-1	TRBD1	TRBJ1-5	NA	CSASRQGLGNQPQHF	TGCAGTGCTAGCAGACAGGGGCTGGGCAATCAGCCCCAGCATTTT
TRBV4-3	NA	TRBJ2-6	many	CASSQEGSQVSGANVLTF	TGCGCCAGCAGCCAAGAGGGCAGCCAGGTCTCTGGGGCCAACGTCCTGACTTTC
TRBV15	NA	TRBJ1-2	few	CATSLRTSSYGYTF	TGTGCCACCAGTCTACGAACCTCCTCCTATGGCTACACCTTC
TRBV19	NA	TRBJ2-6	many	CASSIAGSGANVLTF	TGTGCCAGTAGTATTGCGGGGTCTGGGGCCAACGTCCTGACTTTC
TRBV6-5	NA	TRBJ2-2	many	CASSYSPYKGTGELFF	TGTGCCAGCAGTTACTCCCCTTACAAGGGTACCGGGGAGCTGTTTTTT
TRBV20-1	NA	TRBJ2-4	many	CSASPGGKNIQYF	TGCAGTGCTTCCCCCGGTGGTAAAAACATTCAGTACTTC
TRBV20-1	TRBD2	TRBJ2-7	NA	CSARVLAGGLLQYF	TGCAGTGCTAGAGTATTAGCGGGAGGCTTACTTCAGTACTTC
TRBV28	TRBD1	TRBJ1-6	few	CASRLGQPYNSPLHF	TGTGCCAGCAGGCTGGGACAGCCTTATAATTCACCCCTCCACTTT
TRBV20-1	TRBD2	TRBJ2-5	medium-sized	CSASDPQAGHQETQYF	TGCAGTGCTAGCGACCCCCAAGCGGGGCACCAAGAGACCCAGTACTTC
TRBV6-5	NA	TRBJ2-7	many	CASSYSESYEQYF	TGTGCCAGCAGTTACTCGGAGAGCTACGAGCAGTACTTC